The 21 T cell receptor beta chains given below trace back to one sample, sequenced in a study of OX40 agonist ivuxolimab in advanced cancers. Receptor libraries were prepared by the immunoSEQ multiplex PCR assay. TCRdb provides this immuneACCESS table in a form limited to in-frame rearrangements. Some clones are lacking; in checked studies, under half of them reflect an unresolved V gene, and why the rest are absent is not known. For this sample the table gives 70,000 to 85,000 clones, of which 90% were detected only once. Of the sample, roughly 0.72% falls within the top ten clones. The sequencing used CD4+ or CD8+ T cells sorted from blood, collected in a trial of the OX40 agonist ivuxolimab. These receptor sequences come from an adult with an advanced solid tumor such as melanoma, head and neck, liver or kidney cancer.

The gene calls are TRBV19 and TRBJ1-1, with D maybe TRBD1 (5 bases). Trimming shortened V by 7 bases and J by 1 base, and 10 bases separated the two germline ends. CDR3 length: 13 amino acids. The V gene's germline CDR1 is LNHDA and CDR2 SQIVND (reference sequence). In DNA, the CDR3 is TGTGCCAGTACCTTGACAGCGAACACTGAAGCTTTCTTT. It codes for CASTLTANTEAFF.

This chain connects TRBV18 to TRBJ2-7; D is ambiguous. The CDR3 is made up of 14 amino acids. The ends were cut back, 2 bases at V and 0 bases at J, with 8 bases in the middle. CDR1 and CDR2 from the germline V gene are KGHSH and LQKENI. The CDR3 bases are TGTGCCAGCTCACCAACAAGAAGCTCCTACGAGCAGTACTTC. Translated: CASSPTRSSYEQYF.

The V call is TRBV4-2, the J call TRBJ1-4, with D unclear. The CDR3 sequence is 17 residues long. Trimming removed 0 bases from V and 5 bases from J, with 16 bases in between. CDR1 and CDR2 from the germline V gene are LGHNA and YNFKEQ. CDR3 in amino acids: CASSQDLLLSGNEKLFF. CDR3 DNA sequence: TGTGCCAGCAGCCAAGATTTACTGCTATCGGGGAATGAAAAACTGTTTTTT.

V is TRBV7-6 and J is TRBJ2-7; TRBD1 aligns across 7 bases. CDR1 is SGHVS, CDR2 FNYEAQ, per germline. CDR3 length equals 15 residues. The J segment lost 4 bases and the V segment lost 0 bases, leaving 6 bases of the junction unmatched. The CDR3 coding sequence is TGTGCCAGCAGCTTAGCGCCGGACAGGCTATACGAGCAGTACTTC. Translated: CASSLAPDRLYEQYF. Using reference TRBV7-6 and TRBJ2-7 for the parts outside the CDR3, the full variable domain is GAGVSQSPRYKVTKRGQDVALRCDPISGHVSLYWYRQALGQGPEFLTYFNYEAQQDKSGLPNDRFSAERPEGSISTLTIQRTEQRDSAMYRCASSLAPDRLYEQYFGPGTRLTVT.

In DNA, the CDR3 is TGTGCCAGCAGTTTCGGGCAGACCTACGAGCAGTACTTC. Amino acids: CASSFGQTYEQYF. The chain has TRBV7-2 and TRBJ2-7; D is undetermined. From germline, CDR1 is SGHTA and CDR2 FQGNSA. Trimming left V 6 bases short and J 2 bases short, with 11 bases between. The CDR3 consists of 13 residues.

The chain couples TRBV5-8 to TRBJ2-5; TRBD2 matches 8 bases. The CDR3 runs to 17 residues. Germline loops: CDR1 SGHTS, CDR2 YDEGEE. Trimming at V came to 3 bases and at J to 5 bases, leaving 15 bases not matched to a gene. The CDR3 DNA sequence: TGTGCCAGCAGCTCGGGTCGCGGCGGGAGGACTGGGGAGACCCAGTACTTC. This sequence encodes CASSSGRGGRTGETQYF.

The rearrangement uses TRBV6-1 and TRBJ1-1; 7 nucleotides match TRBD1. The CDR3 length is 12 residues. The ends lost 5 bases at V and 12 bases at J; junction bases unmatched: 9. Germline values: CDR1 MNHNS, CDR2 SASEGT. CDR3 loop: CASSWTGDRTFF. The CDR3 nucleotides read TGTGCCAGCAGTTGGACAGGAGATAGGACTTTCTTT.

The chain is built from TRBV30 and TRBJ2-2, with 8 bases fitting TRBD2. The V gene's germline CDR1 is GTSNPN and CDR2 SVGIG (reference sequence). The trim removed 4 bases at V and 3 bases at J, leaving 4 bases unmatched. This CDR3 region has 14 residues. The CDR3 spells CAWKRERYTGELFF. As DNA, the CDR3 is TGTGCCTGGAAGCGGGAGAGGTACACCGGGGAGCTGTTTTTT.

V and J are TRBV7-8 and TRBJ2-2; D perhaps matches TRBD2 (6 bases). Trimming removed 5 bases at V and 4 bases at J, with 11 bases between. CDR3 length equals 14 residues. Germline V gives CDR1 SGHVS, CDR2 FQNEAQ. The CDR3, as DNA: TGTGCCAGCAGCACCGGACTACCCACCGGGGAGCTGTTTTTT. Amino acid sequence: CASSTGLPTGELFF.

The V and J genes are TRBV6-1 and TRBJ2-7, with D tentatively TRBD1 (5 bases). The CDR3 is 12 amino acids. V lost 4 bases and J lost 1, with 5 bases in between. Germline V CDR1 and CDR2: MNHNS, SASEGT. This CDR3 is CASSAGSYEQYF. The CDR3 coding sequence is TGTGCCAGCAGTGCAGGGTCCTACGAGCAGTACTTC.

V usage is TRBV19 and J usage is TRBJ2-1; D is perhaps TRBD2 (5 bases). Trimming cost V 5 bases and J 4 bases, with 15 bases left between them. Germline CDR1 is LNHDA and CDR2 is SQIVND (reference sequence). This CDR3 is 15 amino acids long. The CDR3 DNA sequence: TGTGCCAGTAGTGACATCGCGGGCCGTTACAATGAGCAGTTCTTC. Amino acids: CASSDIAGRYNEQFF.

The CDR3 DNA follows: TGTGCCAGCAGCTTTGACGGATCCCGGGGCTACACCTTC. It translates to CASSFDGSRGYTF. The V gene is TRBV6-1, the J gene TRBJ1-2; D unclear. CDR3 length: 13 residues. V gave up 6 bases and J gave up 8 bases, with 16 bases separating them. Per germline, CDR1 MNHNS and CDR2 SASEGT.

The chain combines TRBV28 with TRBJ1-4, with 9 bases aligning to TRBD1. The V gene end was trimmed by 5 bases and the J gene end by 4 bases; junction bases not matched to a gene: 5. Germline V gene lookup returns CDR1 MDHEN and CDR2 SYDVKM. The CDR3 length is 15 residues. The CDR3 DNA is TGTGCCAGCAGTACAGGACAGGGGCATAATGAAAAACTGTTTTTT. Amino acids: CASSTGQGHNEKLFF.

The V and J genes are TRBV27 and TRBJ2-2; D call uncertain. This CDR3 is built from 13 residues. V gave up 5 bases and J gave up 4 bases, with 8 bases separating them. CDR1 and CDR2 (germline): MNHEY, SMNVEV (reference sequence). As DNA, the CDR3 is TGTGCCAGCAGTACCGCGTTCACCGGGGAGCTGTTTTTT. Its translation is CASSTAFTGELFF.

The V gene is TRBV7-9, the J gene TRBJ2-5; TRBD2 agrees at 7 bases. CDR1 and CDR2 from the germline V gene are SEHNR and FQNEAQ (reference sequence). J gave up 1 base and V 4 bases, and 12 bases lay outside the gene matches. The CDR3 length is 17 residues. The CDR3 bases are TGTGCCAGCAGCTACCGCCAGCAGGGAGGGTTCCAAGAGACCCAGTACTTC. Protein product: CASSYRQQGGFQETQYF.

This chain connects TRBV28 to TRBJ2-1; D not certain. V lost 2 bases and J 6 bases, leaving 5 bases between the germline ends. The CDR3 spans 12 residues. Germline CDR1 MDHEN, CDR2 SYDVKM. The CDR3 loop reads CASSLKGNEQFF. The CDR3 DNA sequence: TGTGCCAGCAGTTTAAAAGGCAATGAGCAGTTCTTC.

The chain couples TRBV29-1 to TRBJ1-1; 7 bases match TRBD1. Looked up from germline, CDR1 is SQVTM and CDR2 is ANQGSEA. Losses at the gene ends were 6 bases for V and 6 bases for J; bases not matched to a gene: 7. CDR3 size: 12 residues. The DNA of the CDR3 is TGCAGCGTAAACAGGGGAAGTTCTGAAGCTTTCTTT. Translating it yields CSVNRGSSEAFF.

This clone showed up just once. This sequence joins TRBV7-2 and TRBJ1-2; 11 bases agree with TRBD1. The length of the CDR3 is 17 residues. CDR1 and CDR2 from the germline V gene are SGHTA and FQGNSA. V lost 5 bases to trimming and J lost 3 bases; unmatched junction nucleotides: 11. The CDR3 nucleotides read TGTGCCAGCAGCCCCAGGACAGGGGGCAAGACGGACTATGGCTACACCTTC. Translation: CASSPRTGGKTDYGYTF.

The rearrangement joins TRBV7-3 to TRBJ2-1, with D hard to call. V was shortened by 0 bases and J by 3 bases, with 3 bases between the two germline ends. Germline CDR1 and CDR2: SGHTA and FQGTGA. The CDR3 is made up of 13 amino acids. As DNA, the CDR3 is TGTGCCAGCAGCTTAACGGACTACAATGAGCAGTTCTTC. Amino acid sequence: CASSLTDYNEQFF.

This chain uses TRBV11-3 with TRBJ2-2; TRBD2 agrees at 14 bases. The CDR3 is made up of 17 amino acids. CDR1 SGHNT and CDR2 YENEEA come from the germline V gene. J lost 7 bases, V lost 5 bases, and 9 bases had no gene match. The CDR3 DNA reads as TGTGCCAGCAGCCTTGGACTAGCGGGAGGTCGCGGCGGGGAGCTGTTTTTT. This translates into CASSLGLAGGRGGELFF.

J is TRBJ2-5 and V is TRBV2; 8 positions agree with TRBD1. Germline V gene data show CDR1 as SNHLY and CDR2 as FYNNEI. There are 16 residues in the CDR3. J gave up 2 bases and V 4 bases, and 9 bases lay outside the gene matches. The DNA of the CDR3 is TGTGCCAGCAGTGGGGCTGACAGGGGAAATCAAGAGACCCAGTACTTC. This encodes CASSGADRGNQETQYF.